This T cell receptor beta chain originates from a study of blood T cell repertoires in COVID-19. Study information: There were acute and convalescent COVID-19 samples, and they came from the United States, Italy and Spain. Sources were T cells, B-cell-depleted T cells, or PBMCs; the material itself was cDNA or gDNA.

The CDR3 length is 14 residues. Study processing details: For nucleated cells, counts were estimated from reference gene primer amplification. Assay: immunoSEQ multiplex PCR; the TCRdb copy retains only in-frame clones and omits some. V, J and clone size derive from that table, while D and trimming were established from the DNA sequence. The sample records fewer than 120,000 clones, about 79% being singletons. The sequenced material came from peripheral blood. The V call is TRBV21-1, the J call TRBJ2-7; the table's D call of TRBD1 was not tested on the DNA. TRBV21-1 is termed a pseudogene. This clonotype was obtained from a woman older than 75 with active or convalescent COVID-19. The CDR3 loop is CASSAWTGTYEQYF. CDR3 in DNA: TGTGCCAGCAGCGCGTGGACAGGGACCTACGAGCAGTACTTC.